This T cell receptor (beta chain) was identified during a study of blood T cells in healthy people across ages. Study outcomes and limitations: Because donor CMV status was unknown, expanded clonotype changes were possibly confounded. Long-lived donors carried more naive CD4+ cells and greater diversity than aged donors.

Donors each provided about 10 milliliters of peripheral blood. This clonotype was seen only a few times. Its target is unknown. Then a second PCR, running roughly 7 to 11 cycles, was carried out with a sample-barcoded 5' primer and a J-beta primer mix. Every cDNA was tagged by a template-switch adaptor with 12 random nucleotides. TCRdb used MiXCR to reprocess the 5' RACE reads, holding one entry per CDR3 protein. The table includes about 1.5 million distinct CDR3 sequences, 42% detected once. Trimming cost V 7 bases and J 9 bases; bases outside gene matches: 10. This CDR3 has 14 residues. The source material was blood. The origin of this receptor is a young woman in good health. V and J are TRBV12-3 or TRBV12-4 and TRBJ2-1, with 9 bases matching TRBD2. CDR3 loop: CASTLSGSHGEQFF. Written as DNA, the CDR3 is TGTGCCAGCACCCTTAGCGGGAGTCATGGTGAGCAGTTCTTC.